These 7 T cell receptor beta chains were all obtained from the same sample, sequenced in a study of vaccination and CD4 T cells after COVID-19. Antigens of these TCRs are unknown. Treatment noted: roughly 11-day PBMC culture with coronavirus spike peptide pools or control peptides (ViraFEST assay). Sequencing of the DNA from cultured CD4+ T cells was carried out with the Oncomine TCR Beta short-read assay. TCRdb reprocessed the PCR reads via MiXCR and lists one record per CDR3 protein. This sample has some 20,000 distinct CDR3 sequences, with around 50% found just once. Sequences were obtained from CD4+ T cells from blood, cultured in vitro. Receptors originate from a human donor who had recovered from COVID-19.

The CDR3 DNA reads as TGTGCCAGCAGCGCACAGGGGCCGAATCAGCCCCAGCATTTT. Its protein product is CASSAQGPNQPQHF. This chain connects TRBV7-9 to TRBJ1-5; 7 nucleotides align to TRBD1. The germline gives CDR1 SEHNR, CDR2 FQNEAQ (reference sequence). Trimming cost V 5 bases and J 4 bases; bases outside gene matches: 5. This CDR3 is 14 amino acids long.

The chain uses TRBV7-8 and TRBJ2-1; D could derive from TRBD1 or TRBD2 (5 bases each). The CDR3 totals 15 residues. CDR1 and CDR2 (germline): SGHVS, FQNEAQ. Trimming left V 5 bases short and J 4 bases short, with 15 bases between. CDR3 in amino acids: CASSPSPGPYNEQFF. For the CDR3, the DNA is TGTGCCAGCAGCCCCTCACCGGGACCGTACAATGAGCAGTTCTTC.

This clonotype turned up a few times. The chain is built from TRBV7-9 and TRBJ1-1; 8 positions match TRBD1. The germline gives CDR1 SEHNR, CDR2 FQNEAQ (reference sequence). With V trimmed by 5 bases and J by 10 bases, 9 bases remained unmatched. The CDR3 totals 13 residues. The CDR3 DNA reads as TGTGCCAGCAGCCACAGGGGGGGAAGGGGAGCTTTCTTT. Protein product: CASSHRGGRGAFF.

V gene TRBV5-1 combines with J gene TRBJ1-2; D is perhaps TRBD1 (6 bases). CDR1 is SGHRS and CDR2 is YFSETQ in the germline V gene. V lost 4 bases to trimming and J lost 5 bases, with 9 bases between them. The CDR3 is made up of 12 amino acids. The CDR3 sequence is CASSEQGYGYTF. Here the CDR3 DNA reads TGCGCCAGCAGCGAACAGGGTTATGGCTACACCTTC.

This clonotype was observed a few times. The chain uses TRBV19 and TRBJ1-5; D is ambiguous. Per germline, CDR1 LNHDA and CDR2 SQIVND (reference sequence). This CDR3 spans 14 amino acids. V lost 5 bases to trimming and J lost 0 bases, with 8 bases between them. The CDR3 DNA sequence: TGTGCCAGTAGTCACCAATATAGCAATCAGCCCCAGCATTTT. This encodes CASSHQYSNQPQHF. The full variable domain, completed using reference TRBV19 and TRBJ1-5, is DGGITQSPKYLFRKEGQNVTLSCEQNLNHDAMYWYRQDPGQGLRLIYYSQIVNDFQKGDIAEGYSVSREKKESFPLTVTSAQKNPTAFYLCASSHQYSNQPQHFGDGTRLSIL.

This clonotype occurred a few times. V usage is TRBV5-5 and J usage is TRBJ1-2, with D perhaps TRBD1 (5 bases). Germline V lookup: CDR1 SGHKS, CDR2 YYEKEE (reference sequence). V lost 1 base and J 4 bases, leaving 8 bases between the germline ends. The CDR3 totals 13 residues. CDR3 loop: CASSLRGGYGYTF. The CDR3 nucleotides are TGTGCCAGCAGCTTGAGGGGCGGCTATGGCTACACCTTC.

This CDR3 is CASSLDRVEYGYTF. In DNA form, the CDR3 reads TGTGCCAGCAGCTTGGACAGGGTTGAATATGGCTACACCTTC. The gene calls are TRBV6-1 and TRBJ1-2; 8 bases align to TRBD1. The ends lost 6 bases at V and 5 bases at J; junction bases unmatched: 8. CDR1 and CDR2 from the germline V gene are MNHNS and SASEGT. The CDR3 has 14 residues.